These 16 T cell receptor beta chains came from one sample sequenced in a study of OX40 agonist ivuxolimab in advanced cancers. The repertoire was sequenced with immunoSEQ multiplex PCR; TCRdb's copy has only in-frame clones and lacks some. The data contain 39,000 or so clones, roughly 89% of them singletons. The specimen was CD4+ or CD8+ T cells sorted from blood, collected in a trial of the OX40 agonist ivuxolimab. Receptor source: an adult with an advanced solid tumor such as melanoma, head and neck, liver or kidney cancer.

This clone was counted between two and nine times. The CDR3 loop reads CASSGPGQGANFYGYTF. As DNA, the CDR3 is TGTGCCAGCAGTGGACCGGGACAGGGGGCAAATTTCTATGGCTACACCTTC. The chain combines TRBV6-1 with TRBJ1-2, with 12 positions matching TRBD1. This CDR3 is built from 17 residues. V was pared by 4 bases and J by 4 bases, with 10 bases of the junction left unmatched. CDR1 is MNHNS, CDR2 SASEGT, per germline.

V usage is TRBV12-5 and J usage is TRBJ2-3; 14 positions match TRBD2. Trimming took 1 base from V and 7 from J; bases not matched to a gene: 7. Germline CDR1 is LGHNT and CDR2 is FRNRAP. The CDR3 covers 17 residues. DNA for the CDR3: TGTGCTAGTGGTTTGGGCCGACTAGCGGGGGGGCGTAATACGCAGTATTTT. As protein: CASGLGRLAGGRNTQYF.

J is TRBJ2-5 and V is TRBV18; 7 nucleotides align to TRBD1. Germline CDR1 is KGHSH and CDR2 is LQKENI. The CDR3 sequence is 14 residues long. With 4 bases clipped from V and 5 bases from J, the junction kept 7 bases outside the gene matches. CDR3 nucleotides: TGTGCCAGCTCACGAAGGGACAGTCGGGAGACCCAGTACTTC. It yields the protein CASSRRDSRETQYF.

The rearrangement joins TRBV7-9 to TRBJ2-5; D is tentatively TRBD1 or TRBD2 (5 bases each). Germline CDR1 SEHNR, CDR2 FQNEAQ (reference sequence). The CDR3 has 14 residues. V lost 0 bases and J lost 5, with 10 bases in between. As DNA, the CDR3 is TGTGCCAGCAGCTTAGCCGACAGAGGGGAGACCCAGTACTTC. The encoded protein is CASSLADRGETQYF.

The V call is TRBV7-9, the J call TRBJ1-1, with 9 nucleotides matching TRBD1. Germline CDR1 reads SEHNR; CDR2 reads FQNEAQ (reference sequence). This CDR3 comprises 16 residues. The V gene end was trimmed by 5 bases and the J gene end by 1 base; junction bases not matched to a gene: 8. CDR3 amino acids: CASSTYRGRGNTEAFF. The CDR3 region has the DNA TGTGCCAGCAGCACCTACAGGGGGCGGGGGAACACTGAAGCTTTCTTT.

This clone was observed a few times. The rearrangement links TRBV19 to TRBJ2-3; D uncertain. Germline CDR1 and CDR2: LNHDA and SQIVND (reference sequence). Trimming cost V 3 bases and J 0 bases, with 10 bases left between them. The CDR3 sequence is 15 residues long. DNA for the CDR3: TGTGCCAGTAGTATCACTTCCACTAGCACAGATACGCAGTATTTT. Protein: CASSITSTSTDTQYF.

The J gene is TRBJ1-2, the V gene TRBV5-1; D gene unclear. The germline V gene has CDR1 SGHRS and CDR2 YFSETQ. The V gene lost 3 bases and the J gene lost 8 bases, with 17 bases spanning the gap. The CDR3 sequence is 14 residues long. In DNA form, the CDR3 reads TGCGCCAGCAGCTCTAGCGGAGAAATGGGAGGCTACACCTTC. Translation: CASSSSGEMGGYTF.

The CDR3 is CASSWDSSSNQPQHF. The CDR3 nucleotides read TGTGCCAGCAGTTGGGACAGTTCGAGCAATCAGCCCCAGCATTTT. The chain is built from TRBV28 and TRBJ1-5, with 7 bases matching TRBD1. V lost 4 bases to trimming and J lost 1 base; unmatched junction nucleotides: 4. The CDR3 totals 15 residues. The germline CDR1 and CDR2 sequences are MDHEN and SYDVKM.

V is TRBV5-4 and J is TRBJ2-7, with D perhaps given as TRBD1 or TRBD2 (5 bases each). CDR3 size: 14 residues. V was clipped by 4 bases and J by 0 bases, with 11 bases between them. CDR1 is SGHNT and CDR2 is YYREEE in the germline V gene (reference sequence). The CDR3 nucleotides read TGTGCCAGCAGCGGGACCGGGACCTCCTACGAGCAGTACTTC. It yields the protein CASSGTGTSYEQYF.

This clone was observed a single time. V and J are TRBV11-1 and TRBJ2-5; 10 bases are a match to TRBD1. Germline CDR1 SGHAT, CDR2 FQDESV (reference sequence). There are 16 residues in the CDR3. Trimming at V came to 6 bases and at J to 1 base, leaving 8 bases not matched to a gene. The CDR3 nucleotides read TGTGCCAGCAGATCCGGACAGGGGGGGACCCAAGAGACCCAGTACTTC. Protein: CASRSGQGGTQETQYF.

This chain connects TRBV12-5 to TRBJ1-1; maybe TRBD1 (6 bases). This CDR3 comprises 13 residues. Trimming removed 4 bases from V and 0 bases from J, with 6 bases in between. The V gene's germline CDR1 is LGHNT and CDR2 FRNRAP. CDR3 in amino acids: CASGSGVNTEAFF. DNA of the CDR3: TGTGCTAGTGGTTCAGGGGTGAACACTGAAGCTTTCTTT.

The gene calls are TRBV6-1 and TRBJ2-2; tentative D call: TRBD2 (5 bases). Germline assignment: CDR1 MNHNS and CDR2 SASEGT. This CDR3 region has 12 residues. The V end was cut by 4 bases, the J end by 7 bases, with 7 bases between. The CDR3 is CASSGDYGELFF. For the CDR3, the DNA is TGTGCCAGCAGTGGTGACTACGGGGAGCTGTTTTTT.

The chain joins TRBV6-1 to TRBJ1-6; D may be TRBD1 (6 bases). The germline gives CDR1 MNHNS, CDR2 SASEGT. The V gene lost 6 bases and the J gene lost 13 bases, with 22 bases spanning the gap. The CDR3 has 15 amino acids. In nucleotides, the CDR3 is TGTGCCAGCAGCCGCCCCGCCGGGGGGGCTATCCCCCTCCACTTT. Residues: CASSRPAGGAIPLHF.

A word on this clone: An end of the junction differs from the germline gene, which may be a read error. This chain links TRBV5-1 with TRBJ1-4, with 9 bases fitting TRBD1. Germline CDR1 is SGHRS and CDR2 is YFSETQ. The CDR3 is 16 residues long. CDR3 sequence (DNA): TGCGCCAGCAGCTTCGACCGGGACAGGGTCAATGGAAAACTGTTTTTT. Its protein is CASSFDRDRVNGKLFF. Supplemented by reference TRBV5-1 and TRBJ1-4, the full variable domain reads KAGVTQTPRYLIKTRGQQVTLSCSPISGHRSVSWYQQTPGQGLQFLFEYFSETQRNKGNFPGRFSGRQFSNSRSEMNVSTLELGDSALYLCASSFDRDRVNGKLFFGSGTQLSVL.

The CDR3 is CASSESLAGADEQFF. DNA of the CDR3: TGTGCCAGCAGTGAGTCACTAGCGGGGGCCGATGAGCAGTTCTTC. The chain uses TRBV6-1 and TRBJ2-1; TRBD2 agrees at 11 bases. Germline V gene lookup returns CDR1 MNHNS and CDR2 SASEGT. V was clipped by 3 bases and J by 8 bases; unmatched bases: 6. This CDR3 is 15 amino acids long.

The gene calls are TRBV2 and TRBJ1-5, with 7 bases that match TRBD1. The V segment lost 5 bases and the J segment 4 bases; nucleotides outside the gene matches: 8. The CDR3 runs 15 residues. Germline values: CDR1 SNHLY, CDR2 FYNNEI. CDR3 protein: CASSYTGALNQPQHF. DNA for the CDR3: TGTGCCAGCAGTTATACAGGGGCACTAAATCAGCCCCAGCATTTT.